The 16 T cell receptor beta chains reported below all come from one sample, sequenced in a study of cytomegalovirus exposure and HLA in healthy donors. This PCR relied on a set of 60 Vbeta primers and 13 Jbeta primers. Method: immunoSEQ multiplex PCR; TCRdb's copy keeps in-frame clones and lacks some. The specimen's table records over 65,000 clones. Specimen: PBMCs. These receptors were obtained from a man aged 25 to 40 in good health and CMV-seronegative.

J is TRBJ2-2 and V is TRBV5-4; 7 bases line up with TRBD1. CDR3 length: 16 amino acids. Germline CDR1 and CDR2: SGHNT and YYREEE (reference sequence). Losses at the gene ends were 2 bases for V and 4 bases for J; bases not matched to a gene: 8. The CDR3 DNA sequence: TGTGCCAGCAGCTTAGGAACAGGGGTTGGCACCGGGGAGCTGTTTTTT. The encoded protein is CASSLGTGVGTGELFF.

The genes are TRBV4-2 and TRBJ1-1; possible D gene TRBD1, 6 bases. V lost 1 base and J 3 bases, leaving 12 bases between the germline ends. Germline assignment: CDR1 LGHNA and CDR2 YNFKEQ. This CDR3 has 15 residues. The CDR3 DNA follows: TGTGCCAGCAGCCAAGTGGCACAGGGTGACACTGAAGCTTTCTTT. As protein: CASSQVAQGDTEAFF.

The chain couples TRBV7-9 to TRBJ2-5; possible D gene TRBD2, 6 bases. The DNA end favors TRBJ2-7, so the J call may be wrong. CDR1 is SEHNR and CDR2 is FQNEAQ in the germline V gene (reference sequence). This CDR3 contains 15 residues. The CDR3 loop is CASSGRGREAYEQYF. CDR3 in DNA: TGTGCCAGCAGCGGGCGGGGCAGGGAGGCGTACGAGCAGTACTTC.

The genes are TRBV5-1 and TRBJ2-5; 7 bases fit TRBD2. The CDR3 has 13 residues. The trim removed 6 bases at V and 5 bases at J, leaving 7 bases unmatched. The germline V gene encodes CDR1 SGHRS and CDR2 YFSETQ. The DNA for the CDR3 is TGCGCCAGCAAGAGGGCCGGGAGGGAGACCCAGTACTTC. It is translated as CASKRAGRETQYF.

The CDR3 reads CASSFNSGANVLTF. In DNA, the CDR3 is TGTGCCAGCAGCTTTAACTCTGGGGCCAACGTCCTGACTTTC. The gene calls are TRBV11-2 and TRBJ2-6; D not resolved. Germline CDR1 is SGHAT and CDR2 is FQNNGV. The CDR3 sequence is 14 residues long. V was pared by 3 bases and J by 0 bases, with 3 bases between.

V and J are TRBV5-4 and TRBJ2-5; D remains ambiguous. The CDR3 spans 15 residues. Germline V CDR1 and CDR2: SGHNT, YYREEE (reference sequence). V gave up 3 bases and J gave up 4 bases, with 16 bases separating them. CDR3 coding DNA: TGTGCCAGCAGCTCCCCCCTAGGCAGAGGAGAGACCCAGTACTTC. This translates into CASSSPLGRGETQYF.

The V and J genes are TRBV29-1 and TRBJ2-7, with a weak D call TRBD1 (6 bases). The V gene lost 5 bases and the J gene lost 1 base, with 12 bases spanning the gap. The germline V gene has CDR1 SQVTM and CDR2 ANQGSEA. The CDR3 totals 13 residues. Here the CDR3 reads CSVLNRDSYEQYF. CDR3 nucleotides: TGCAGCGTTCTAAACAGGGATTCCTACGAGCAGTACTTC.

The rearrangement joins TRBV25-1 to TRBJ1-2, with D perhaps TRBD1 (5 bases). CDR3 size: 13 residues. V was clipped by 4 bases and J by 3 bases, with 9 bases between them. Germline CDR1 and CDR2: MGHDK and SYGVNS. CDR3 bases: TGTGCCAGCAGTGTCAGGGCGTACTATGGCTACACCTTC. Translation gives CASSVRAYYGYTF.

This chain connects TRBV2 to TRBJ1-1; a weak D match, TRBD1 (5 bases). The length of the CDR3 is 13 residues. Looked up from germline, CDR1 is SNHLY and CDR2 is FYNNEI. V was trimmed by 6 bases and J by 1 base, leaving 9 bases between them. CDR3 in amino acids: CASRGLRNTEAFF. The DNA of the CDR3 is TGTGCCAGCAGGGGACTGAGGAACACTGAAGCTTTCTTT.

This chain links TRBV11-3 with TRBJ1-1; a weak D match, TRBD1 (5 bases). Trimming removed 1 base at V and 2 bases at J, with 8 bases between. Germline V lookup: CDR1 SGHNT, CDR2 YENEEA. CDR3 length: 14 amino acids. The CDR3 protein is CASSLVTGNTEAFF. CDR3 nucleotides: TGTGCCAGCAGCTTAGTTACAGGTAACACTGAAGCTTTCTTT.

The chain has TRBV6-1 and TRBJ2-7; 12 bases agree with TRBD1. The CDR3 contains 15 residues. Germline V gene sequence: CDR1 MNHNS, CDR2 SASEGT. J gave up 12 bases and V 1 base, and 10 bases lay outside the gene matches. CDR3 DNA sequence: TGTGCCAGCAGTGAAGAGGGGACAGGGGGCTTGGTGCGGTACTTC. This sequence encodes CASSEEGTGGLVRYF.

This chain uses TRBV7-9 with TRBJ2-7; D unresolved. CDR3 size: 13 residues. V dropped 5 bases and J dropped 0 bases, with 8 bases sitting between them. Germline V gene lookup returns CDR1 SEHNR and CDR2 FQNEAQ (reference sequence). The CDR3 nucleotides read TGTGCCAGCAGCCGGTACGCCTCCTACGAGCAGTACTTC. This gives the protein CASSRYASYEQYF. The variable domain in full, with the rest retrieved from reference TRBV7-9 and TRBJ2-7, is DTGVSQNPRHKITKRGQNVTFRCDPISEHNRLYWYRQTLGQGPEFLTYFQNEAQLEKSRLLSDRFSAERPKGSFSTLEIQRTEQGDSAMYLCASSRYASYEQYFGPGTRLTVT.

This rearrangement joins TRBV5-1 to TRBJ2-3; 7 positions match TRBD1. Per the germline V gene, CDR1 is SGHRS and CDR2 is YFSETQ. The junction had 4 bases not matched to a gene; V was cut back by 3 bases and J by 3 bases. This CDR3 has 14 amino acids. CDR3 in amino acids: CASSSSTGTDTQYF. Written as DNA, the CDR3 is TGCGCCAGCAGCTCGTCGACAGGGACAGATACGCAGTATTTT.

The genes are TRBV6-5 and TRBJ2-1; D gene uncertain. In germline, CDR1 is MNHEY, CDR2 SVGAGI. This CDR3 has 15 residues. Trimming cost V 2 bases and J 2 bases, with 10 bases left between them. The CDR3 nucleotides are TGTGCCAGCAGTTACATCGACTTGACCTACAATGAGCAGTTCTTC. Its protein product is CASSYIDLTYNEQFF.

J is TRBJ2-1 and V is TRBV28, with a tentative D call TRBD1 (7 bases). The CDR3 extends over 14 amino acids. V lost 6 bases and J lost 5, with 14 bases in between. Germline loops: CDR1 MDHEN, CDR2 SYDVKM. The CDR3, as DNA: TGTGCCAGCAGCACCCGGGGGACAGACAATGAGCAGTTCTTC. It encodes CASSTRGTDNEQFF.

J is TRBJ2-5 and V is TRBV29-1, with TRBD2 identical over 10 bases. Germline assignment: CDR1 SQVTM and CDR2 ANQGSEA. The CDR3 totals 14 residues. V gave up 4 bases and J gave up 0 bases; unmatched junction bases: 2. This CDR3 reads CSVASGGDQETQYF. The CDR3 region has the DNA TGCAGCGTTGCAAGCGGGGGGGACCAAGAGACCCAGTACTTC.